This T cell receptor (beta chain) was documented in a study of T-cell memory formation after mild COVID-19 (dated by TCRdb to about 2021). A note on the overall study: TCR sequence clusters from the two donors were largely donor specific. Two young, previously healthy adult volunteers made up the cohort, one male and one female. T-cell clones expanding and contracting after mild COVID-19 in two donors were tracked by longitudinal TCRalpha and TCRbeta repertoire sequencing. Overall study results and their limits: The study covered only two mild cases, and larger cohorts including severe cases with pre-infection samples were considered necessary. The second-wave clones that peaked on day 37 were not confirmed to be SARS-CoV-2 specific. Contracting CD4+ clones were found mainly in CM and EM memory subsets, while CD8+ clones were enriched in EMRA. Clones that contracted from day 15 to 85 showed balanced CD4/CD8 phenotypes, whereas a second wave of clones that expanded from day 15 to 37 leaned towards CD4+. Some responding clones were detected in pre-infection memory, suggesting pre-existing cross-reactive memory T cells joined the SARS-CoV-2 response.

A word on this clonotype: Its antigen is still unknown. No much larger clonotype is one base removed from it; base qualities were not supplied.

CDR1 and CDR2, per the germline V gene (reference sequence), are DFQATT and SNEGSKA. V is reduced by 3 bases and J by 1 base, leaving a spacing of 15 bases between them. The CDR3 starts with the cysteine, ends with the phenylalanine, and has 15 residues. Only CDR3 DNA is held: 45 bases, read in frame from base 1. PBMCs were isolated by Ficoll-Paque density gradient centrifugation. The sequencer listed for this sample is Illumina NovaSeq 6000. cDNA libraries for TCRalpha and TCRbeta were prepared by 5'RACE using constant-segment primers, with sample barcodes and unique molecular identifiers added. Trizol reagent was used to extract RNA from every sample. Library amplification was performed in two PCR steps, and a second sample barcode and Illumina TruSeq adapters were introduced in the second step. The libraries were sequenced on an Illumina NovaSeq using 2 x 150 bp paired-end reads. In the authors' own workflow: The reads were demultiplexed and collapsed into UMI-guided consensus sequences using migec v1.2.7. Using mixcr v2.1.11, the UMI consensuses were aligned to TRA and TRB V and J templates and assembled into clonotypes. Expanded or contracted clonotypes were those called significant by both edgeR and NoisET, with noise models trained on biological replicates. For edgeR calls, the cutoffs were a false discovery rate-adjusted p below 0.01 and a log2 fold-change threshold of 1. As an exploratory analysis of dynamics, max-normalized trajectories of the 1000 most abundant clonotypes were examined by PCA with hierarchical clustering. Each responding clone was given a CD4 or CD8 phenotype based on the CD4+ and CD8+ repertoires, which had been sequenced separately. TCRdb redid the processing of the public reads, applying fastp at Q25 and MiXCR, and retained in-frame beta chains. Every distinct CDR3 protein forms one entry, paired with its most common genes and DNA. These V and J calls derive from TCRdb rather than the authors' analysis. The sample profile shows 50,000 or so distinct CDR3 sequences; around a quarter of them were found once. Of the sample, around 40% is held by the ten largest clones.

The receptor was isolated from a man between 18 and 35 years old who had mild COVID-19 (a few samples of this study predate the infection). The sample titles of this study are shuffled in the database, so cell type and time point are left out; the donor was told from shared clones. The chain was built from TRBV20-1 and TRBJ2-5; no D gene is confidently identified. The sequencing sample was made of PBMCs or a T cell subset sorted from them (not recorded which). The CDR3 in this case is CSASLEGPSQETQYF. The DNA is TGCAGTGCTAGCCTAGAAGGGCCGTCCCAAGAGACCCAGTACTTC.